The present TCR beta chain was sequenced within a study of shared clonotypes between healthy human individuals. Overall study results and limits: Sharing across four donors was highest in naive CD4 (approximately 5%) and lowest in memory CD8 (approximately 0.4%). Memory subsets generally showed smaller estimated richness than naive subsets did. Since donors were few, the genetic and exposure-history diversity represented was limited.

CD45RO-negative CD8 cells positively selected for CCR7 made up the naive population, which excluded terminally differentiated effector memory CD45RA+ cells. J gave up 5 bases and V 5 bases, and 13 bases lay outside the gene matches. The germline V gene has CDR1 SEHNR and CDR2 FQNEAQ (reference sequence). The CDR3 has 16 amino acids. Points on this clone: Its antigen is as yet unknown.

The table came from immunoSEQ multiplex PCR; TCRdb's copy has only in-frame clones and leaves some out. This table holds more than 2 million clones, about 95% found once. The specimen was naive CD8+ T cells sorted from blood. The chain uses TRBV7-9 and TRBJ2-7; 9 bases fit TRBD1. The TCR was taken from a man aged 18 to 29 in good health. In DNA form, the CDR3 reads TGTGCCAGCAGCCACTCTCCGGGACAGGGAAGAGACGAGCAGTACTTC. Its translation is CASSHSPGQGRDEQYF.